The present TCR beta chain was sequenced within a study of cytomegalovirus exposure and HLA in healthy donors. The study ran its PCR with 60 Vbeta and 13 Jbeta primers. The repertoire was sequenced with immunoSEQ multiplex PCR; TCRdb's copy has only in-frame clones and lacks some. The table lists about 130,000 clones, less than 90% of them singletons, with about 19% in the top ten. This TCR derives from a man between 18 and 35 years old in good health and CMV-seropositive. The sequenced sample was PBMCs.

The chain's CDR3 is CASYDSSEETQYF. DNA of the CDR3: TGTGCCAGCTATGATTCTAGTGAAGAGACCCAGTACTTC. The chain couples TRBV2 to TRBJ2-5; D uncertain. The CDR3 spans 13 residues. The germline V gene encodes CDR1 SNHLY and CDR2 FYNNEI. The V end lost 8 bases, the J end lost 3 bases, and 13 bases lay between the germline ends. The complete variable domain, with remaining parts taken from reference TRBV2 and TRBJ2-5, reads EPEVTQTPSHQVTQMGQEVILRCVPISNHLYFYWYRQILGQKVEFLVSFYNNEISEKSEIFDDQFSVERPDGSNFTLKIRSTKLEDSAMYFCASYDSSEETQYFGPGTRLLVL.